This T cell receptor (beta chain) is from a study of cytomegalovirus exposure and HLA in healthy donors. This cohort consisted of healthy bone marrow donors. PCR involved 60 Vbeta and 13 Jbeta primers. Profiled with immunoSEQ multiplex PCR; TCRdb holds only in-frame clones, not every one. The data hold roughly 100,000 clones, with about 80% observed a single time. The V gene lost 0 bases and the J gene lost 6 bases, with 16 bases spanning the gap. Germline CDR1 and CDR2: SGDLS and YYNGEE. This CDR3 contains 15 residues. The chain combines TRBV9 with TRBJ2-7, with D perhaps matching TRBD1 (5 bases). This TCR came from a woman in her thirties or forties in good health and CMV-seronegative. The sequenced sample was PBMCs. In nucleotides, the CDR3 is TGTGCCAGCAGCGTAGATTCCCAGGGATCTAGCGAGCAGTACTTC. This codes for CASSVDSQGSSEQYF.